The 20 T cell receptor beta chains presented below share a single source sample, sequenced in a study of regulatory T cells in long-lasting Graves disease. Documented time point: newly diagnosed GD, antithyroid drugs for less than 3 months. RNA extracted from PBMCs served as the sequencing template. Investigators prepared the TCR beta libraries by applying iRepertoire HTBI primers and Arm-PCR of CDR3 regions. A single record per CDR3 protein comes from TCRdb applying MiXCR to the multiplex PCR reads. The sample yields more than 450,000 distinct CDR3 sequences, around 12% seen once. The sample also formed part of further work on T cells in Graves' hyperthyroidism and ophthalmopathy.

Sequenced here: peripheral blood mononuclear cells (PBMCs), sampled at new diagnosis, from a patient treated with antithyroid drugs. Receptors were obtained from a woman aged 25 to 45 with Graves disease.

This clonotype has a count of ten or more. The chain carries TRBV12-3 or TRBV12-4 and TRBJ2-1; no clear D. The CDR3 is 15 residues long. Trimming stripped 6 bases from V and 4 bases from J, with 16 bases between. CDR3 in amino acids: CASRHDRADYNEQFF. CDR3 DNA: TGTGCCAGCAGACACGACCGAGCAGATTACAATGAGCAGTTCTTC.

The CDR3 spells CASSQQGTGGNIQYF. CDR3 DNA sequence: TGTGCCAGCAGTCAACAGGGGACCGGAGGAAACATTCAGTACTTC. The gene calls are TRBV2 and TRBJ2-4; 7 bases agree with TRBD1. The CDR3 runs 15 residues. Germline V gives CDR1 SNHLY, CDR2 FYNNEI. J lost 6 bases, V lost 5 bases, and 10 bases had no gene match.

DNA of the CDR3: TGTGCCAGTAGTGTTGGTGGGACTGAAGCTTTCTTT. This gives the protein CASSVGGTEAFF. This chain uses TRBV19 with TRBJ1-1, with D hard to call. The CDR3 totals 12 residues. Per germline, CDR1 LNHDA and CDR2 SQIVND (reference sequence). Trimming left V 5 bases short and J 5 bases short, with 9 bases between.

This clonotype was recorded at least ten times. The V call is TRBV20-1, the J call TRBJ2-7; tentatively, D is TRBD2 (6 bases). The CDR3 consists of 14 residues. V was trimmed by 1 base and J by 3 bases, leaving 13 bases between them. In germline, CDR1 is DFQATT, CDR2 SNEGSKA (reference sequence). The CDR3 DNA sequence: TGCAGTGCTAGAGTTTTGGGGGAGGACTACGAGCAGTACTTC. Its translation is CSARVLGEDYEQYF.

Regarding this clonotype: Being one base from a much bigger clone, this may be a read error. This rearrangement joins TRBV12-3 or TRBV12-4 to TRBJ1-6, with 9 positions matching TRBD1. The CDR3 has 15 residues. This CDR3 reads CACSLRDRAASPLHF. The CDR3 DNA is TGTGCCTGCAGTTTACGGGACAGGGCAGCGTCACCCCTCCACTTT.

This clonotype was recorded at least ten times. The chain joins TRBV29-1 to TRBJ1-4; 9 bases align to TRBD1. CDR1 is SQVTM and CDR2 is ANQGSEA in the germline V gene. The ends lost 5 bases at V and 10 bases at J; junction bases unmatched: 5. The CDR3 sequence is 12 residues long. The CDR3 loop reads CSVPDRGGKLFF. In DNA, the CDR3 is TGCAGCGTTCCTGACAGGGGGGGAAAACTGTTTTTT.

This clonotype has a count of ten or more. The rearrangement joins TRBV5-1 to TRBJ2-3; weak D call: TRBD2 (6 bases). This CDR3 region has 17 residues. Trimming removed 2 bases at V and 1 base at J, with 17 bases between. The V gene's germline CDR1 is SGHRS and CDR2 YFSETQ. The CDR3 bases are TGCGCCAGCAGCTTATTACAGGAGGGGACGGGCACAGATACGCAGTATTTT. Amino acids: CASSLLQEGTGTDTQYF. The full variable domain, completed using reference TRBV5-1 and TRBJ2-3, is KAGVTQTPRYLIKTRGQQVTLSCSPISGHRSVSWYQQTPGQGLQFLFEYFSETQRNKGNFPGRFSGRQFSNSRSEMNVSTLELGDSALYLCASSLLQEGTGTDTQYFGPGTRLTVL.

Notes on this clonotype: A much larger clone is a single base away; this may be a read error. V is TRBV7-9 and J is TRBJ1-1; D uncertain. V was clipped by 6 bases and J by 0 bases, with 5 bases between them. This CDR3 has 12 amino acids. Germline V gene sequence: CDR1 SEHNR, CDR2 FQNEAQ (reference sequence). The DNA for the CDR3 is TGTGCCAGCAGACCGGTGAACACTGAAGCTTTCTTT. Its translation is CASRPVNTEAFF.

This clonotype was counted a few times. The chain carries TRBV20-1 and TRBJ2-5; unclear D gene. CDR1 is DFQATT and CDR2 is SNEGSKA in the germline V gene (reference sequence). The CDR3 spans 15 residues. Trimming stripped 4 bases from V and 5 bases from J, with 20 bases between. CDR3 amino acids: CSANLWTRRGETQYF. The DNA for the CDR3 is TGCAGTGCTAACCTTTGGACCAGGCGTGGGGAGACCCAGTACTTC.

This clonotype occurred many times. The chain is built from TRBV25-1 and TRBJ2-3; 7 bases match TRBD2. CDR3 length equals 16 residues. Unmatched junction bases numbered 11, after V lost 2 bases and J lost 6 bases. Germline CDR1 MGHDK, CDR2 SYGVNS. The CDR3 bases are TGTGCCAGCAGTGAAACTAGCCTAGCGGTAGGGGATACGCAGTATTTT. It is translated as CASSETSLAVGDTQYF.

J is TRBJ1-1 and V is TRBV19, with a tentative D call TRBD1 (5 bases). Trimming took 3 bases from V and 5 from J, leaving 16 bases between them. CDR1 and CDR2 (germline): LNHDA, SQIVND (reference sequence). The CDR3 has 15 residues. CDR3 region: CASSINSWGYTEAFF. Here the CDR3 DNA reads TGTGCCAGTAGTATTAATAGTTGGGGGTATACTGAAGCTTTCTTT.

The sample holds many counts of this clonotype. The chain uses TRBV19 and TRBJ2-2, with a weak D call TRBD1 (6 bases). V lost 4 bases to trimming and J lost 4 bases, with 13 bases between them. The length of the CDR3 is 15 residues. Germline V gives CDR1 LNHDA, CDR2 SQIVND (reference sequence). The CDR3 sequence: CASSTGRGVTGELFF. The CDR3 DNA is TGTGCCAGTAGTACGGGCAGGGGCGTCACCGGGGAGCTGTTTTTT.

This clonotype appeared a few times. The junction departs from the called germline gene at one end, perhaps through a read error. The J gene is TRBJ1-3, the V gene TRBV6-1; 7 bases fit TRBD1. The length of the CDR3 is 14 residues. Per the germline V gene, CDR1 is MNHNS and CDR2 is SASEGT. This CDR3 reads CAITTGNSGDTIYF. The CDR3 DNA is TGTGCCATCACGACAGGGAACTCTGGAGACACCATATATTTT.

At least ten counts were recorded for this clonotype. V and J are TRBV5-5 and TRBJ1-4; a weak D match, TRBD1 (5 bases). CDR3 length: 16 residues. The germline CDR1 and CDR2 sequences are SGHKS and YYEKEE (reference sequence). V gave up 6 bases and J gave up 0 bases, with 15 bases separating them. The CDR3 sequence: CASKEFGAATNEKLFF. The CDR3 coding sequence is TGTGCCAGCAAGGAGTTCGGGGCTGCAACTAATGAAAAACTGTTTTTT.

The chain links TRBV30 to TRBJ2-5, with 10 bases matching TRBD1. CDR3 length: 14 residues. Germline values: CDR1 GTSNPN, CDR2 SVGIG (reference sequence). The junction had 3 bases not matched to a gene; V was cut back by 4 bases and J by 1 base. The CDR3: CAWNRDRGQETQYF. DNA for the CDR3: TGTGCCTGGAATCGGGACAGGGGCCAAGAGACCCAGTACTTC.

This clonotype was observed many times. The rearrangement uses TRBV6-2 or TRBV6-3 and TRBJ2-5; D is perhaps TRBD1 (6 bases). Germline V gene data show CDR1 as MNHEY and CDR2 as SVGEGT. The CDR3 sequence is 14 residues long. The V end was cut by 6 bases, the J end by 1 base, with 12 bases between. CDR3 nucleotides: TGTGCCAGCAGCTACGGGACACTCCAAGAGACCCAGTACTTC. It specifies CASSYGTLQETQYF.

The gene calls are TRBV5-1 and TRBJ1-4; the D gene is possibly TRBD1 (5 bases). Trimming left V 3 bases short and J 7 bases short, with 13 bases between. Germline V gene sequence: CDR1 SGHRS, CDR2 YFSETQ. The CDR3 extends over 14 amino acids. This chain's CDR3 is CASSWDPGLEKLFF. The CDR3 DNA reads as TGCGCCAGCAGCTGGGACCCAGGGCTTGAAAAACTGTTTTTT.

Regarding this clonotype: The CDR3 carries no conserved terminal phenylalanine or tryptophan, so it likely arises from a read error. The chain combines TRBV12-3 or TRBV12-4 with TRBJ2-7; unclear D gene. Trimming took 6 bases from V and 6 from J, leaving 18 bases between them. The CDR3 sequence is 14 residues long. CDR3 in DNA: TGTGCCAGCAGCGAGCACGTCGGGTCGGCCGAGCAGTACCTC. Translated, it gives CASSEHVGSAEQYL.

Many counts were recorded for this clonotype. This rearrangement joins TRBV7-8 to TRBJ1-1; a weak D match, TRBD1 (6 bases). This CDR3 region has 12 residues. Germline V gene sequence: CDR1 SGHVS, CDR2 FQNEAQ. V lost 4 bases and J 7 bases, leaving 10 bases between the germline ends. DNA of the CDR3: TGTGCCAGCAGCTCCCAGGGGTTTGAAGCTTTCTTT. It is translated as CASSSQGFEAFF.

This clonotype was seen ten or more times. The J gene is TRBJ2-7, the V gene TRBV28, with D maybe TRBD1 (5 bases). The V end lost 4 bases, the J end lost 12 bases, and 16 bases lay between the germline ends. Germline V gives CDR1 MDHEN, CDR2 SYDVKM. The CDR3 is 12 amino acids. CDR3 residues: CASSSPSTVSYF. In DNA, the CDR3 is TGTGCCAGCAGTTCCCCTTCGACAGTATCGTACTTC.